Below are 14 T cell receptor beta chains sequenced from a single sample in a study of blood T cell repertoires in COVID-19. Repertoires were generated with immunoSEQ multiplex PCR, while TCRdb's copy carries only in-frame clones and drops some. Among more than 350,000 clones, around 92% were seen once, and the ten largest hold around 3%. The sequenced sample was peripheral blood. These receptors all come from a woman in her twenties or thirties with COVID-19, enrolled during active disease.

This CDR3 is CASSLEGTRAFYEQYF. CDR3 coding DNA: TGTGCCAGCAGCTTGGAGGGAACTAGAGCCTTCTACGAGCAGTACTTC. The chain is built from TRBV5-4 and TRBJ2-7, with D perhaps TRBD2 (5 bases). CDR3 length: 16 residues. Germline lookup yields CDR1 SGHNT and CDR2 YYREEE (reference sequence). V was shortened by 0 bases and J by 3 bases, with 16 bases between the two germline ends.

The chain couples TRBV6-5 to TRBJ1-2, with a tentative D call TRBD1 (6 bases). V was shortened by 6 bases and J by 7 bases, with 21 bases between the two germline ends. There are 15 residues in the CDR3. Germline loops: CDR1 MNHEY, CDR2 SVGAGI. The CDR3 region is CASRDGAGAPSGYTF. CDR3 DNA sequence: TGTGCCAGCAGAGATGGGGCAGGGGCCCCCTCTGGCTACACCTTC.

The gene calls are TRBV21-1 and TRBJ2-7; the D call TRBD1 from the table was never checked on the DNA. TRBV21-1 is deemed a pseudogene. This CDR3 is built from 10 residues. The CDR3 here is CASSLPGQPV. The CDR3 DNA follows: TGTGCCAGCAGTCTACCGGGACAGCCCGTC.

The chain links TRBV27 to TRBJ1-2, with D possibly TRBD1 on 6 matching bases. The germline V gene has CDR1 MNHEY and CDR2 SMNVEV (reference sequence). The length of the CDR3 is 15 residues. The V end lost 2 bases, the J end lost 2 bases, and 12 bases lay between the germline ends. The CDR3 region is CASSLSPGQNYGYTF. CDR3 nucleotide sequence: TGTGCCAGCAGTTTAAGCCCCGGACAGAACTATGGCTACACCTTC.

The rearrangement uses TRBV11-2 and TRBJ2-1; perhaps TRBD2 as D (6 bases). Germline V CDR1 and CDR2: SGHAT, FQNNGV. The V and J ends lost 4 bases and 7 bases respectively, with 11 bases between them. The CDR3 extends over 13 amino acids. CDR3: CASSWDLSNEQFF. DNA of the CDR3: TGTGCCAGCAGCTGGGACTTATCGAATGAGCAGTTCTTC. Complete variable domain (other parts from reference TRBV11-2 and TRBJ2-1): EAGVAQSPRYKIIEKRQSVAFWCNPISGHATLYWYQQILGQGPKLLIQFQNNGVVDDSQLPKDRFSAERLKGVDSTLKIQPAKLEDSAVYLCASSWDLSNEQFFGPGTRLTVL.

This chain links TRBV5-6 with TRBJ2-1, with 7 bases lining up with TRBD2. V lost 2 bases and J lost 4; bases outside the gene matches: 3. Germline-derived CDR1 and CDR2 are SGHDT and YYEEEE. The CDR3 contains 14 residues. DNA for the CDR3: TGTGCCAGCAGCTTTCGCGGGGGTTACAATGAGCAGTTCTTC. Amino acids: CASSFRGGYNEQFF.

The J gene is TRBJ2-1, the V gene TRBV14; D gene unclear. Germline loops: CDR1 SGHDN, CDR2 FVKESK. CDR3 size: 18 residues. V gave up 2 bases and J gave up 0 bases, with 17 bases separating them. The CDR3 bases are TGTGCCAGCAGCCAACATCCCATCTTAACGAGCTCCTACAATGAGCAGTTCTTC. Translated, it gives CASSQHPILTSSYNEQFF.

The chain recombines TRBV11-2 with TRBJ2-7; maybe TRBD2 (6 bases). Trimming shortened V by 1 base and J by 3 bases, and 10 bases separated the two germline ends. Germline assignment: CDR1 SGHAT and CDR2 FQNNGV. The CDR3 is 14 residues long. CDR3 nucleotide sequence: TGTGCCAGCAGCTTAGGTCGGACTAACTACGAGCAGTACGTC. Residues: CASSLGRTNYEQYV.

This clone is a singleton in its sample. This chain links TRBV5-4 with TRBJ2-1, with 9 bases identical to TRBD2. This CDR3 has 15 residues. Germline CDR1 is SGHNT and CDR2 is YYREEE (reference sequence). V shed 1 base and J 8 bases; nucleotides not matched to a gene: 7. CDR3 coding DNA: TGTGCCAGCAGCTTGAGGCGGGAGGGTTGGGATGAGCAGTTCTTC. This encodes CASSLRREGWDEQFF.

The CDR3 DNA reads as TGTGCCAGCAGCCCCGGCAGGGGGCTAGGCAACATTCAGTACTTC. Protein product: CASSPGRGLGNIQYF. The chain couples TRBV5-4 to TRBJ2-4; 8 bases are a match to TRBD1. This CDR3 is 15 amino acids long. In germline, CDR1 is SGHNT, CDR2 YYREEE (reference sequence). V dropped 4 bases and J dropped 7; count of bases not matched to a gene: 10.

V gene TRBV6-5 combines with J gene TRBJ2-3, with 7 bases identical to TRBD2. This CDR3 is 15 amino acids long. The ends lost 6 bases at V and 1 base at J; junction bases unmatched: 7. Germline V gene sequence: CDR1 MNHEY, CDR2 SVGAGI. This CDR3 reads CASSTGGVGTDTQYF. The CDR3 DNA is TGTGCCAGCAGCACGGGGGGTGTTGGCACAGATACGCAGTATTTT.

The V call is TRBV5-4, the J call TRBJ1-6, with D unresolved. The CDR3 is 15 amino acids. Germline V gene data show CDR1 as SGHNT and CDR2 as YYREEE (reference sequence). V lost 2 bases, J lost 9 bases, and 15 bases lay in between. This chain's CDR3 is CASSFGRERISPLHF. The CDR3 DNA follows: TGTGCCAGCAGCTTCGGACGGGAGAGAATTTCACCCCTCCACTTT.

This chain links TRBV7-9 with TRBJ2-1, with D perhaps matching TRBD2 (7 bases). Germline CDR1 reads SEHNR; CDR2 reads FQNEAQ (reference sequence). The CDR3 has 15 amino acids. Trimming took 5 bases from V and 6 from J, leaving 17 bases between them. CDR3 coding DNA: TGTGCCAGCAGCCCCCGGGGGGCGGGGTCCAATGAGCAGTTCTTC. Translated, it gives CASSPRGAGSNEQFF.

This clone occurred a few times. The chain carries TRBV3-1 (or the pseudogene TRBV3-2) and TRBJ2-2, with TRBD2 as a possible D gene (7 bases). Between the trimmed V and J ends, which lost 6 bases and 1 base, there was a span of 12 bases. CDR3 length: 15 residues. The germline CDR1 and CDR2 sequences are LGHDT and YNNKEL (reference sequence). CDR3 amino acids: CASRRGGQNTGELFF. The CDR3 nucleotides read TGTGCCAGCAGAAGGGGGGGACAGAACACCGGGGAGCTGTTTTTT.